This T cell receptor beta chain was captured by sequencing in a study of blood T cell repertoires in COVID-19. In the study overall: Material from acute and convalescent COVID-19 was sourced from the United States, Italy and Spain. Sources were T cells, B-cell-depleted T cells, or PBMCs; the material itself was cDNA or gDNA.

In Seattle, patients joined the study during active infection and were tracked longitudinally. Original data processing: Reference gene primers were amplified, and this amplification served to estimate nucleated cell counts. TCRdb's copy holds only in-frame clones and misses some; the assay was immunoSEQ multiplex PCR. Clone size and V and J calls were adopted from that table, with D and trimming inferred from the DNA. The table has about 290,000 clones, about nine tenths seen once. The receptor was isolated from a woman in her 30s with COVID-19, enrolled during active disease. The sequenced sample consisted of peripheral blood.

Here the CDR3 DNA reads TGTGCCAGCAGCGCCTCAGGGTCGGTGTCTACAGATACGCAGTATTTT. It encodes CASSASGSVSTDTQYF. The chain has TRBV9 and TRBJ2-3, with D perhaps matching TRBD1 (5 bases). This CDR3 has 16 residues. From germline, CDR1 is SGDLS and CDR2 YYNGEE. Trimming took off 3 bases at V and 3 bases at J, with 17 bases between the two ends.